Presented here are 2 T cell receptor beta chains from one specimen sequenced in a study of cytomegalovirus exposure and HLA in healthy donors. Here immunoSEQ multiplex PCR was the method, and the copy in TCRdb shows in-frame clones only, minus some. The table lists 150,000 to 200,000 clones, more than 70% of them singletons, with 10% to 13% in the top ten. The specimen sequenced was PBMCs. These TCRs come from a man aged 25 to 40 in good health and CMV-seropositive.

J is TRBJ1-2 and V is TRBV11-2; D might be TRBD1 (6 bases). CDR1 is SGHAT, CDR2 FQNNGV, per germline. The CDR3 runs to 12 residues. Between the trimmed V and J ends, which lost 5 bases and 6 bases, there was a span of 10 bases. CDR3 sequence: CASSRGQNGYTF. CDR3 sequence (DNA): TGTGCCAGCAGCAGAGGACAGAATGGCTACACCTTC. The whole variable domain, remainder taken from reference TRBV11-2 and TRBJ1-2, is EAGVAQSPRYKIIEKRQSVAFWCNPISGHATLYWYQQILGQGPKLLIQFQNNGVVDDSQLPKDRFSAERLKGVDSTLKIQPAKLEDSAVYLCASSRGQNGYTFGSGTRLTVV.

The chain has TRBV5-1 and TRBJ1-1; D possibly corresponds to TRBD1 (5 bases). The V gene lost 0 bases and the J gene lost 1 base, with 7 bases spanning the gap. This CDR3 comprises 14 residues. Germline loops: CDR1 SGHRS, CDR2 YFSETQ. In nucleotides, the CDR3 is TGCGCCAGCAGCTTGGTGGGGCCGAACACTGAAGCTTTCTTT. It translates to CASSLVGPNTEAFF.